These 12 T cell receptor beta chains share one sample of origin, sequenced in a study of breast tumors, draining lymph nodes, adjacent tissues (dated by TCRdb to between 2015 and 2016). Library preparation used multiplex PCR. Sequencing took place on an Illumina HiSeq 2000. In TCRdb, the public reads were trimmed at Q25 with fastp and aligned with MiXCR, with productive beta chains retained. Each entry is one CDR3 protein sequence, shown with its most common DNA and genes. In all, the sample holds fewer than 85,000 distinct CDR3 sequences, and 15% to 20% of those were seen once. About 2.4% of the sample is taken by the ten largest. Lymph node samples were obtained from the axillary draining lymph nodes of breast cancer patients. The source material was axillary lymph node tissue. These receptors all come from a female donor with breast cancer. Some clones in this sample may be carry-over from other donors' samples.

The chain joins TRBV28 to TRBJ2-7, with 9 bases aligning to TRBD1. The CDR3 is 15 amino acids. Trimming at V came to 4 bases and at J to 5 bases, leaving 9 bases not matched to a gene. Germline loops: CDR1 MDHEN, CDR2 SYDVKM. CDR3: CASSSVGQGRNEQYF. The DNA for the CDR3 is TGTGCCAGCAGTTCCGTGGGACAGGGAAGGAACGAGCAGTACTTC.

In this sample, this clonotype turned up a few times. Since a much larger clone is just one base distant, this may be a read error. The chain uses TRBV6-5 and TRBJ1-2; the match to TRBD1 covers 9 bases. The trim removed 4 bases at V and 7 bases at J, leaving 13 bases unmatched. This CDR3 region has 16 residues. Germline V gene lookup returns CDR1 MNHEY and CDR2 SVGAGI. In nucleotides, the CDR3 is TGTGCCAGCAGTTTTCGGATCACCGGGACAGGGCGTGGCTACACCTTC. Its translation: CASSFRITGTGRGYTF.

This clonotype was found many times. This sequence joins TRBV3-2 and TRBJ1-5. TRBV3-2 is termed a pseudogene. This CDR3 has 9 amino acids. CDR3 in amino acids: CATSQPQHF. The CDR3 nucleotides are TGTGCCACCAGTCAGCCCCAGCATTTT.

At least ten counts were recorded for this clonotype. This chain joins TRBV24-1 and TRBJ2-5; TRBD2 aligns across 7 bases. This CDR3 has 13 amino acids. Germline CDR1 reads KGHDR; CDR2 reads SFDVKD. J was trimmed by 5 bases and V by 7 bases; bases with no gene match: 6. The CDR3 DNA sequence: TGTGCCACCAGGGCGGGAGAGGGGGAGACCCAGTACTTC. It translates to CATRAGEGETQYF.

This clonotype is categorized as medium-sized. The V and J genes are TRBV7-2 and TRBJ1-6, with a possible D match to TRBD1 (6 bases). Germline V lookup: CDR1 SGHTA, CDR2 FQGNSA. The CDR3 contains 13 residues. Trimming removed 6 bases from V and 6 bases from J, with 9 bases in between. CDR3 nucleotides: TGTGCCAGCAGTGGACAGAGTAATTCACCCCTCCACTTT. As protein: CASSGQSNSPLHF.

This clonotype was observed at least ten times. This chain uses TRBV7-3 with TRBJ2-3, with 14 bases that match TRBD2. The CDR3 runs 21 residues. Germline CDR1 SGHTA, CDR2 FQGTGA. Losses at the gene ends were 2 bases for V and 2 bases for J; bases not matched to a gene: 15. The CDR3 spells CASSLYGPGTSGSSITDTQYF. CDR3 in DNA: TGTGCCAGCAGCTTATACGGCCCAGGGACTAGCGGGAGTTCGATCACAGATACGCAGTATTTT.

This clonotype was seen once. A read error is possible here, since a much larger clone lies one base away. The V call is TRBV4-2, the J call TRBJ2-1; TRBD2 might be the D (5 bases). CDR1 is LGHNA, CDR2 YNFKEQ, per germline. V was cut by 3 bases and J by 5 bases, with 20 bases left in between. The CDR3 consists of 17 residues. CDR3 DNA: TGTGCCAGCAGCCATGAGGGCCGTTGGACGGAAAACAATGAGCAGTTCTTC. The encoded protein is CASSHEGRWTENNEQFF.

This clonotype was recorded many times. The CDR3 reads CASDGARGTANNEQFF. The DNA of the CDR3 is TGTGCCAGTGATGGGGCCCGCGGGACAGCGAACAATGAGCAGTTCTTC. This chain connects TRBV19 to TRBJ2-1; tentatively, D is TRBD1 (7 bases). The germline V gene encodes CDR1 LNHDA and CDR2 SQIVND (reference sequence). There are 16 residues in the CDR3. V lost 8 bases and J lost 5, with 22 bases in between.

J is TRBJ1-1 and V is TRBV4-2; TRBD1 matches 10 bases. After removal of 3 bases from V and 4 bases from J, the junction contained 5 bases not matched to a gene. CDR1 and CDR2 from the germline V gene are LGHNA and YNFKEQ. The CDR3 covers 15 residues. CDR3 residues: CASSQVGTGVTEAFF. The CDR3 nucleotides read TGTGCCAGCAGCCAGGTTGGGACAGGGGTCACTGAAGCTTTCTTT.

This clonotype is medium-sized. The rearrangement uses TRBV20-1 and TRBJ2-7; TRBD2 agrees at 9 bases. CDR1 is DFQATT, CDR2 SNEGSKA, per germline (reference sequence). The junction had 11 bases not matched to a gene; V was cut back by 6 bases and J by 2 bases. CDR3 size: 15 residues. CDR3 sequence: CSADSGASGTYEQYF. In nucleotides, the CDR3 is TGCAGTGCCGACTCCGGGGCTAGCGGGACCTACGAGCAGTACTTC.

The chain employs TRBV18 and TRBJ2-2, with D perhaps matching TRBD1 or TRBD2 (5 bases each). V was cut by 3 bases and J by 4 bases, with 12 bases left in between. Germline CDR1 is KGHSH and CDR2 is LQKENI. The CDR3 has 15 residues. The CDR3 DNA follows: TGTGCCAGCTCACCGTCCGGGGACCCCACCGGGGAGCTGTTTTTT. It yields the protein CASSPSGDPTGELFF.

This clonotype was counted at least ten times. CDR3 bases: TGTGCCAGCAGCTTAGAAGTGTCGGCTTACAATGAGCAGTTCTTC. It codes for CASSLEVSAYNEQFF. The chain carries TRBV7-6 and TRBJ2-1; D is undetermined. Trimming left V 1 base short and J 4 bases short, with 11 bases between. The germline V gene encodes CDR1 SGHVS and CDR2 FNYEAQ. The CDR3 is 15 residues long.